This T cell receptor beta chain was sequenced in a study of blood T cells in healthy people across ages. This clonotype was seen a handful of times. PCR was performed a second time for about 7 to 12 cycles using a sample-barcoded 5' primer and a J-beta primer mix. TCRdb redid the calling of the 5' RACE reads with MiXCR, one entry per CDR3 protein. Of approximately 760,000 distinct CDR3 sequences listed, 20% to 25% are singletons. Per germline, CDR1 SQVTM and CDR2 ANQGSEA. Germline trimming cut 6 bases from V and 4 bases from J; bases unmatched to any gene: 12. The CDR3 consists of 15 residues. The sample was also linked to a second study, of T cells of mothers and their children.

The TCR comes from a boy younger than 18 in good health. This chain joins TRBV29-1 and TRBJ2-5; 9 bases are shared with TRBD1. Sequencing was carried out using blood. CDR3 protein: CSVAHRTTGGETQYF. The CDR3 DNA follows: TGCAGCGTCGCCCACAGAACGACAGGGGGAGAGACCCAGTACTTC.